These 25 T cell receptor beta chains originate from one sample sequenced in a study of response to subunit inactivated influenza vaccine. In TCRdb, the RT-PCR reads were re-called with MiXCR into one record per CDR3 protein. The table includes 450,000 to 700,000 distinct CDR3 sequences, around 15% detected once. The sequences come from PBMCs from blood, collected 11 to 12 days after vaccination. Source of these receptors: a man in his fifties or sixties who received an inactivated influenza vaccine.

V is TRBV7-8 and J is TRBJ2-5, with D possibly TRBD1 on 6 matching bases. Germline lookup yields CDR1 SGHVS and CDR2 FQNEAQ. Trimming cost V 1 base and J 5 bases, with 14 bases left between them. CDR3 size: 15 residues. CDR3 in DNA: TGTGCCAGCAGCTTAGAGGACAGTCACCGTGAGACCCAGTACTTC. This gives the protein CASSLEDSHRETQYF.

The genes are TRBV20-1 and TRBJ2-7; tentatively, D is TRBD1 (6 bases). This CDR3 region has 12 residues. V lost 6 bases and J lost 2, with 11 bases in between. Germline CDR1 reads DFQATT; CDR2 reads SNEGSKA (reference sequence). The CDR3 DNA is TGCAGTGCAGATAGACAGGCCTACGAGCAGTACTTC. It translates to CSADRQAYEQYF.

This clonotype was seen a few times. The chain links TRBV7-6 to TRBJ2-5; D unclear. The V end was cut by 1 base, the J end by 2 bases, with 11 bases between. The CDR3 contains 15 residues. Germline V gives CDR1 SGHVS, CDR2 FNYEAQ. The CDR3 here is CASSLVWSPQETQYF. For the CDR3, the DNA is TGTGCCAGCAGCTTAGTTTGGAGTCCACAAGAGACCCAGTACTTC.

This clonotype was detected only a few times. J is TRBJ2-1 and V is TRBV7-2; 7 nucleotides agree with TRBD1. Germline V gene sequence: CDR1 SGHTA, CDR2 FQGNSA. The CDR3 runs to 14 residues. Germline trimming cut 5 bases from V and 7 bases from J; bases unmatched to any gene: 8. In nucleotides, the CDR3 is TGTGCCAGCAGCCTAAGACAGGGTACGAATGAGCAGTTCTTC. This codes for CASSLRQGTNEQFF.

Only a few counts were recorded for this clonotype. The CDR3 here is CSDLQGPRYNEQFF. The DNA for the CDR3 is TGCAGCGACTTACAGGGGCCGCGGTACAATGAGCAGTTCTTC. The chain employs TRBV29-1 and TRBJ2-1; 7 bases fit TRBD1. V gave up 7 bases and J gave up 4 bases; unmatched junction bases: 10. The CDR3 runs to 14 residues. Germline values: CDR1 SQVTM, CDR2 ANQGSEA.

This clonotype has just a few counts. The J gene is TRBJ2-5, the V gene TRBV14; TRBD2 matches 7 bases. Germline CDR1 reads SGHDN; CDR2 reads FVKESK. This CDR3 contains 14 residues. Unmatched junction bases numbered 5, after V lost 4 bases and J lost 3 bases. CDR3 DNA sequence: TGTGCCAGCAGCCTCGGACTAGGGAAAGAGACCCAGTACTTC. This codes for CASSLGLGKETQYF.

The chain couples TRBV10-3 to TRBJ1-5; no definite D call. In germline, CDR1 is ENHRY, CDR2 SYGVKD. With 0 bases removed from V and 2 bases from J, the gap between germline ends came to 8 bases. The CDR3 is made up of 15 amino acids. The CDR3 reads CAISESWERNQPQHF. CDR3 in DNA: TGTGCCATCAGTGAGTCGTGGGAGCGCAATCAGCCCCAGCATTTT.

V is TRBV29-1 and J is TRBJ2-1; no definite D call. This CDR3 has 16 residues. In germline, CDR1 is SQVTM, CDR2 ANQGSEA. Trimming left V 0 bases short and J 6 bases short, with 18 bases between. Here the CDR3 reads CSVEDQDPAVGNEQFF. DNA of the CDR3: TGCAGCGTTGAAGACCAGGACCCCGCGGTAGGCAATGAGCAGTTCTTC.

The V call is TRBV7-8, the J call TRBJ2-1, with 8 positions matching TRBD2. Germline V gene sequence: CDR1 SGHVS, CDR2 FQNEAQ. Germline trimming cut 4 bases from V and 3 bases from J; bases unmatched to any gene: 8. This CDR3 is built from 16 residues. CDR3 loop: CASSSDPGLDYNEQFF. The CDR3 nucleotides read TGTGCCAGCAGCTCTGACCCGGGACTAGACTACAATGAGCAGTTCTTC.

The chain joins TRBV4-2 to TRBJ2-7; TRBD1 or TRBD2 may be the D gene (5 bases each). V lost 1 base and J 1 base, leaving 8 bases between the germline ends. CDR1 and CDR2 (germline): LGHNA, YNFKEQ. The CDR3 is 14 residues long. CDR3 sequence reads: CASSQVGESYEQYF. The CDR3 bases are TGTGCCAGCAGCCAAGTGGGGGAATCCTACGAGCAGTACTTC.

This clonotype was detected only a few times. The chain links TRBV12-3 or TRBV12-4 to TRBJ1-6; D may be TRBD1 (5 bases). CDR3 size: 14 residues. The V gene lost 5 bases and the J gene lost 10 bases, with 15 bases spanning the gap. The CDR3 here is CASSPRMGDSPLHF. DNA of the CDR3: TGTGCCAGCAGTCCCCGGATGGGGGACTCACCCCTCCACTTT.

This clonotype was found many times. The CDR3 nucleotides read TGTGCCAGCAGCCGACTAGCGGGGAATTACGAGCAGTACTTC. Its translation is CASSRLAGNYEQYF. The chain carries TRBV6-1 and TRBJ2-7; 11 bases align to TRBD2. V shed 6 bases, J shed 4 bases, and the junction held 5 bases outside the gene matches. Germline V CDR1 and CDR2: MNHNS, SASEGT. The CDR3 sequence is 14 residues long.

The V call is TRBV12-3 or TRBV12-4, the J call TRBJ2-7; the D is unclear. The CDR3 is 13 residues long. The ends were cut back, 3 bases at V and 6 bases at J, with 12 bases in the middle. DNA of the CDR3: TGTGCCAGCAGTTTTAACGGGTTCCCCGAGCAGTACTTC. It encodes CASSFNGFPEQYF.

This chain connects TRBV6-1 to TRBJ1-2; a possible D gene is TRBD1 (5 bases). Germline V gene data show CDR1 as MNHNS and CDR2 as SASEGT. V lost 6 bases, J lost 7 bases, and 12 bases lay in between. CDR3 length: 12 residues. The CDR3 coding sequence is TGTGCCAGCAGCCTGGGACCGACTGGCTACACCTTC. Its translation: CASSLGPTGYTF.

This clonotype was seen only a few times. The gene calls are TRBV20-1 and TRBJ2-2; TRBD2 matches at 8 bases. Germline values: CDR1 DFQATT, CDR2 SNEGSKA (reference sequence). This CDR3 is 13 amino acids long. V was clipped by 3 bases and J by 7 bases; unmatched bases: 4. CDR3 sequence: CSARSLAGGELFF. The CDR3 DNA reads TGCAGTGCTAGGTCGCTAGCGGGCGGGGAGCTGTTTTTT.

V usage is TRBV7-2 and J usage is TRBJ1-3; tentatively, D is TRBD1 (5 bases). V was cut by 5 bases and J by 0 bases, with 11 bases left in between. CDR1 is SGHTA and CDR2 is FQGNSA in the germline V gene. The length of the CDR3 is 15 residues. The CDR3 protein is CASSQRGPSGNTIYF. The CDR3 region has the DNA TGTGCCAGCAGCCAGCGGGGCCCCTCTGGAAACACCATATATTTT. The whole variable domain, filled in from reference TRBV7-2 and TRBJ1-3, reads GAGVSQSPSNKVTEKGKDVELRCDPISGHTALYWYRQSLGQGLEFLIYFQGNSAPDKSGLPSDRFSAERTGGSVSTLTIQRTQQEDSAVYLCASSQRGPSGNTIYFGEGSWLTVV.

CDR3 region: CSVARQAQETQYF. DNA for the CDR3: TGCAGCGTTGCGAGACAGGCCCAAGAGACCCAGTACTTC. This rearrangement joins TRBV29-1 to TRBJ2-5; D may be TRBD1 (6 bases). The ends were cut back, 4 bases at V and 1 base at J, with 10 bases in the middle. CDR3 size: 13 residues. CDR1 is SQVTM and CDR2 is ANQGSEA in the germline V gene.

This clonotype was seen more than once but under ten times. The chain links TRBV7-2 to TRBJ1-6; a possible D gene is TRBD1 (5 bases). CDR3 length: 14 residues. Germline CDR1 reads SGHTA; CDR2 reads FQGNSA. With 1 base removed from V and 9 bases from J, the gap between germline ends came to 10 bases. The CDR3 sequence is CASSLGGGTSPLHF. CDR3 DNA sequence: TGTGCCAGCAGCTTAGGGGGAGGGACTTCACCCCTCCACTTT.

This clonotype was picked up a small number of times. This chain joins TRBV7-3 and TRBJ2-1; 7 positions agree with TRBD2. The ends lost 2 bases at V and 9 bases at J; junction bases unmatched: 10. Looked up from germline, CDR1 is SGHTA and CDR2 is FQGTGA. There are 15 residues in the CDR3. This CDR3 reads CASSLSIEAGTEQFF. The CDR3 DNA sequence: TGTGCCAGCAGCTTATCTATAGAAGCGGGAACTGAGCAGTTCTTC.

This clonotype appeared a few times. The rearrangement joins TRBV11-2 to TRBJ1-4; the D gene is possibly TRBD1 (6 bases). CDR1 is SGHAT and CDR2 is FQNNGV in the germline V gene. The CDR3 is 11 amino acids. The V end was cut by 10 bases, the J end by 4 bases, with 7 bases between. As DNA, the CDR3 is TGTGCCAAGGGGGTTAATGAAAAACTGTTTTTT. Its translation: CAKGVNEKLFF.

V gene TRBV29-1 combines with J gene TRBJ2-1; perhaps TRBD2 as D (6 bases). CDR3 length: 14 amino acids. V lost 7 bases and J lost 1, with 14 bases in between. Germline V gene data show CDR1 as SQVTM and CDR2 as ANQGSEA. The CDR3 region is CSARYGTSYNEQFF. CDR3 sequence (DNA): TGCAGCGCTCGATACGGGACTTCCTACAATGAGCAGTTCTTC.

This clonotype showed up many times. The chain joins TRBV5-1 to TRBJ2-7; D unresolved. The germline CDR1 and CDR2 sequences are SGHRS and YFSETQ. V lost 0 bases and J lost 3, with 7 bases in between. The CDR3 contains 13 residues. The CDR3, as DNA: TGCGCCAGCAGCTTGGGACCGTACTACGAGCAGTACTTC. Protein product: CASSLGPYYEQYF.

V usage is TRBV11-2 and J usage is TRBJ2-5; no firm D call. There are 16 residues in the CDR3. Per the germline V gene, CDR1 is SGHAT and CDR2 is FQNNGV. V was shortened by 1 base and J by 2 bases, with 14 bases between the two germline ends. CDR3 DNA sequence: TGTGCCAGCAGCTTAGGGACGGTGACACCTCAAGAGACCCAGTACTTC. Amino acid sequence: CASSLGTVTPQETQYF.

The V gene is TRBV6-2 or TRBV6-3, the J gene TRBJ2-5; D is ambiguous. The CDR3 spans 14 residues. V dropped 5 bases and J dropped 5 bases, with 15 bases sitting between them. From germline, CDR1 is MNHEY and CDR2 SVGEGT. The CDR3 nucleotides read TGTGCCAGCAGTCGCCCAGCGTCCTGGGAGACCCAGTACTTC. It translates to CASSRPASWETQYF.

The chain couples TRBV13 to TRBJ1-1; D not certain. V lost 4 bases to trimming and J lost 5 bases, with 11 bases between them. Per germline, CDR1 PRHDT and CDR2 FYEKMQ (reference sequence). CDR3 size: 13 residues. In DNA form, the CDR3 reads TGTGCCAGCAGCTCGACACCGGTAACTGAAGCTTTCTTT. It encodes CASSSTPVTEAFF.